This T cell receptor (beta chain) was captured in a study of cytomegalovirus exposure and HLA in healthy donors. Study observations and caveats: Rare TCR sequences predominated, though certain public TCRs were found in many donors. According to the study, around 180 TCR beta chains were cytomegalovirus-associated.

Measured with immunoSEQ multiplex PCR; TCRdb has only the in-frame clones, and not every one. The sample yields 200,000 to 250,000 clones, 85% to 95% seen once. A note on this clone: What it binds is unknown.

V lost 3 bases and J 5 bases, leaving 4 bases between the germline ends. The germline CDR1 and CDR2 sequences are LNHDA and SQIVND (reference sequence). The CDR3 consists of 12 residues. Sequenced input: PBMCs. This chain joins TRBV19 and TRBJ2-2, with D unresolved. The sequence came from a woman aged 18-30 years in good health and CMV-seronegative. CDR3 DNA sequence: TGTGCCAGTAGTATCAGGACCGGGGAGCTGTTTTTT. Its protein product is CASSIRTGELFF.